The present entry profiles one T cell receptor beta chain with its context. What it binds is not known. Stable disease denoted Graves' hyperthyroidism without ophthalmopathy progression within 18 months. The study excluded patients with uncontrolled infection, other autoimmune disease, pregnancy or lactation. The investigators amplified TCR beta CDR3 regions from RNA transcripts. HTBI primers were the set used in a first-round RT-PCR of the TCR CDR3. TCRdb itself ran the multiplex PCR reads through MiXCR, one entry per CDR3 protein. Here the sample spans 560,000 or so distinct CDR3 sequences, roughly 50% being singletons. The sample belongs to a study of T cells in Graves' hyperthyroidism and ophthalmopathy. The CDR3 contains 15 residues. Trimming left V 4 bases short and J 0 bases short, with 13 bases between. The germline CDR1 and CDR2 sequences are SGHRS and YFSETQ. General study points: Most thyroid clonotypes that were expanded above 0.001 also turned up in blood.

Sequenced material: peripheral blood or thyroid tissue (not recorded which). The chain has TRBV5-1 and TRBJ2-5; D gene uncertain. The clonotype was recovered from a woman younger than 30 with Graves' hyperthyroidism. In nucleotides, the CDR3 is TGCGCCAGCAGCCAGTATTCTAGGCACCAAGAGACCCAGTACTTC. Residues: CASSQYSRHQETQYF.